Below, 10 T cell receptor beta chains from the same sample are listed, as sequenced in a study of blood T cell repertoires in COVID-19 (dated by TCRdb to the early 2020s). The library was built by means of the immunoSEQ multiplex PCR assay. In its TCRdb copy, this immuneACCESS table keeps in-frame sequences only and misses some clones. Where compared with another copy, unresolved V genes explain less than half of these, and the others have no known cause. This sample lists about 140,000 clones; approximately 90% were detected once. The ten largest account for less than 6.5% of the sample. Specimen: peripheral blood. The receptors here all came from a human donor in a cohort sampled during active COVID-19.

This chain connects TRBV25-1 to TRBJ2-7, with D perhaps matching TRBD1 (6 bases). CDR1 and CDR2 (germline): MGHDK, SYGVNS. The V gene lost 3 bases and the J gene lost 6 bases, with 9 bases spanning the gap. The CDR3 loop spans 12 amino acids. The CDR3 region has the DNA TGTGCCAGCAGTGACGGACAGTCCGAGCAGTACTTC. Translation gives CASSDGQSEQYF.

The V gene is TRBV19, the J gene TRBJ2-7, with 8 bases identical to TRBD2. The germline gives CDR1 LNHDA, CDR2 SQIVND (reference sequence). The length of the CDR3 is 17 residues. V shed 7 bases and J 3 bases; nucleotides not matched to a gene: 17. The CDR3 here is CASTPGGVLADHYEQYF. The DNA for the CDR3 is TGTGCCAGTACCCCCGGTGGGGTACTAGCGGACCACTACGAGCAGTACTTC.

The V gene is TRBV3-1 (or the pseudogene TRBV3-2), the J gene TRBJ1-2, with D possibly TRBD1 on 5 matching bases. The germline V and J ends were trimmed by 0 bases and 4 bases, with 15 bases remaining between them. The CDR3 is 16 residues long. Germline lookup yields CDR1 LGHDT and CDR2 YNNKEL (reference sequence). The CDR3 nucleotides read TGTGCCAGCAGCCAAGATCTCGAACAGGAGCTCTATGGCTACACCTTC. It translates to CASSQDLEQELYGYTF.

This clone has more than one count but fewer than ten. V is TRBV7-2 and J is TRBJ2-5, with TRBD1 as a possible D gene (5 bases). Deletions cut 5 bases from V and 7 bases from J, with 11 bases between. This CDR3 has 12 residues. Germline values: CDR1 SGHTA, CDR2 FQGNSA. DNA of the CDR3: TGTGCCAGCAGCCCGACAAGGGGGACCCAGTACTTC. Amino acid sequence: CASSPTRGTQYF.

J is TRBJ2-7 and V is TRBV6-5; 7 bases fit TRBD1. This CDR3 is built from 15 residues. J lost 0 bases, V lost 6 bases, and 8 bases had no gene match. Germline CDR1 reads MNHEY; CDR2 reads SVGAGI. The CDR3 DNA follows: TGTGCCAGCAGGAGAACAGGGGTCTTCTCCTACGAGCAGTACTTC. Its protein is CASRRTGVFSYEQYF.

The rearrangement links TRBV19 to TRBJ2-3; TRBD2 matches 9 bases. The germline CDR1 and CDR2 sequences are LNHDA and SQIVND (reference sequence). V shed 7 bases, J shed 1 base, and the junction held 18 bases outside the gene matches. The CDR3 runs 19 residues. The CDR3 reads CASTPLIVAGGHGTDTQYF. The DNA of the CDR3 is TGTGCCAGTACCCCTCTCATAGTGGCGGGGGGGCATGGCACAGATACGCAGTATTTT.

V and J are TRBV7-8 and TRBJ2-7; TRBD2 matches at 7 bases. CDR1 and CDR2 (germline): SGHVS, FQNEAQ. Trimming cost V 5 bases and J 3 bases; bases outside gene matches: 10. The CDR3 length is 15 residues. The CDR3 is CASSRSGSNFYEQYF. CDR3 nucleotide sequence: TGTGCCAGCAGCCGTAGCGGGTCTAACTTCTACGAGCAGTACTTC.

In its sample, this clone was seen once. The rearrangement links TRBV6-6 to TRBJ1-2, with 10 bases that match TRBD1. The germline V gene encodes CDR1 MNHNY and CDR2 SVGAGI (reference sequence). This CDR3 has 15 residues. J gave up 5 bases and V 6 bases, and 9 bases lay outside the gene matches. CDR3 nucleotide sequence: TGTGCCAGCAGACCGCCGGGACAGGGGTTTTATGGCTACACCTTC. Its translation: CASRPPGQGFYGYTF.

This sequence joins TRBV28 and TRBJ1-2; tentatively, D is TRBD1 (5 bases). With 2 bases removed from V and 5 bases from J, the gap between germline ends came to 9 bases. The CDR3 totals 13 residues. Germline V gives CDR1 MDHEN, CDR2 SYDVKM. This chain's CDR3 is CASSLAGEYGYTF. The CDR3 nucleotides read TGTGCCAGCAGTTTAGCGGGGGAATATGGCTACACCTTC.

The chain recombines TRBV4-3 with TRBJ1-2; 8 nucleotides align to TRBD1. Germline V gene lookup returns CDR1 LGHNA and CDR2 YSLEER. The CDR3 totals 19 residues. The trim removed 0 bases at V and 2 bases at J, leaving 14 bases unmatched. CDR3: CASSQDRTGSSLLNYGYTF. CDR3 coding DNA: TGCGCCAGCAGCCAAGATCGGACAGGGTCCAGTCTTTTAAACTATGGCTACACCTTC.